This T cell receptor (beta chain) was sequenced in a study of blood T cells in healthy people across ages. This clonotype was recorded many times. Antigen: not known. Broader study findings: Estimated diversity across one million T cells was deemed an underestimate. Nothing was known about donor CMV status, and this possibly confounded expanded clonotype changes.

V dropped 0 bases and J dropped 1 base, with 8 bases sitting between them. The CDR3 has 15 residues. Per germline, CDR1 SGHTA and CDR2 FQGNSA. Total RNA, at least 5.5 micrograms per sample, came from PBMCs. For the second PCR, which ran for 7 to 11 cycles, a sample-barcoded 5' primer and a J-beta primer mix were used. Each cDNA molecule was tagged by a template-switch adaptor that had 12 random nucleotides. TCRdb independently ran MiXCR on the 5' RACE reads; one entry per CDR3 protein. Among some 920,000 distinct CDR3 sequences listed, roughly half were seen once. This clonotype originated in a woman aged 60-75 years in good health. The rearrangement uses TRBV7-2 and TRBJ2-3; D uncertain. Sequencing was done on a sample of blood. CDR3 sequence reads: CASSLAGPGTDTQYF. The CDR3 DNA follows: TGTGCCAGCAGCTTAGCAGGGCCCGGCACAGATACGCAGTATTTT.